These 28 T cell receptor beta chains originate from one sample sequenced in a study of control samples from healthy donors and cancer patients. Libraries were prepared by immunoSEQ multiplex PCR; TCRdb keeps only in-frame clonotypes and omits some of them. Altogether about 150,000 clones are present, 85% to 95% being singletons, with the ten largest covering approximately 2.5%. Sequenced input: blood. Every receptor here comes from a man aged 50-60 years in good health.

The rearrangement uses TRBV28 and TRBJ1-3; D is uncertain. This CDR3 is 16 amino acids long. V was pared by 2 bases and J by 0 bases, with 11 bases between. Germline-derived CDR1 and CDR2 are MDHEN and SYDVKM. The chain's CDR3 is CASSLTEQLSGNTIYF. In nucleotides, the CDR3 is TGTGCCAGCAGTTTAACGGAACAACTCTCTGGAAACACCATATATTTT.

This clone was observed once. Written as DNA, the CDR3 is TGCAGCGTAATCACCGGGACAGGGGTTCAAGAGACCCAGTACTTC. Its protein is CSVITGTGVQETQYF. The chain has TRBV29-1 and TRBJ2-5, with 10 bases lining up with TRBD1. CDR3 length equals 15 residues. The germline V gene has CDR1 SQVTM and CDR2 ANQGSEA. V gave up 6 bases and J gave up 2 bases; unmatched junction bases: 9.

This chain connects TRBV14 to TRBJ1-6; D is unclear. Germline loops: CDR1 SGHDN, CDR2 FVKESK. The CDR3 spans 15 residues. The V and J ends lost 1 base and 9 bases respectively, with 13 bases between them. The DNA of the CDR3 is TGTGCCAGCAGCCAAGGACTTATCCGAGGTTCACCCCTCCACTTT. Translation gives CASSQGLIRGSPLHF.

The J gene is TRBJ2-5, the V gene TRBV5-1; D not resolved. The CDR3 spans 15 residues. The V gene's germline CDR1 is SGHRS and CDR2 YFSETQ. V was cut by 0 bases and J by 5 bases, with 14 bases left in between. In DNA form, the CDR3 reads TGCGCCAGCAGCTTGGTGTACCGAATGGAGGAGACCCAGTACTTC. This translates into CASSLVYRMEETQYF.

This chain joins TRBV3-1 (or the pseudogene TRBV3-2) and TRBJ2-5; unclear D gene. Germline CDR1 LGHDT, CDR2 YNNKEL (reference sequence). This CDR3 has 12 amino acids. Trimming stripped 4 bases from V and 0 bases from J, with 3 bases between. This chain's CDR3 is CASSRNQETQYF. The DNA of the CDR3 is TGTGCCAGCAGCCGCAACCAAGAGACCCAGTACTTC.

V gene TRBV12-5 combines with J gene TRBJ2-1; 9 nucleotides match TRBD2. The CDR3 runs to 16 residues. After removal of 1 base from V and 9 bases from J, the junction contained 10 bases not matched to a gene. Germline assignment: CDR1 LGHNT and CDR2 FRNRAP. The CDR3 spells CASGLGSSGSSGEQFF. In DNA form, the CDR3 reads TGTGCTAGTGGTTTGGGCAGTAGCGGGAGCTCCGGTGAGCAGTTCTTC. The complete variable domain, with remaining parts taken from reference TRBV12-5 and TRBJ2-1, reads DARVTQTPRHKVTEMGQEVTMRCQPILGHNTVFWYRQTMMQGLELLAYFRNRAPLDDSGMPKDRFSAEMPDATLATLKIQPSEPRDSAVYFCASGLGSSGSSGEQFFGPGTRLTVL.

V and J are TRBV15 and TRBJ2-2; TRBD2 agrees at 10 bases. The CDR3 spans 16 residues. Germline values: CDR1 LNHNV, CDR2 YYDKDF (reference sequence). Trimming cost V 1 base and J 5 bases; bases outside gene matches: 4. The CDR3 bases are TGTGCCACCAGCAGAGGGGGACTAGCGAGTACCGGGGAGCTGTTTTTT. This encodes CATSRGGLASTGELFF.

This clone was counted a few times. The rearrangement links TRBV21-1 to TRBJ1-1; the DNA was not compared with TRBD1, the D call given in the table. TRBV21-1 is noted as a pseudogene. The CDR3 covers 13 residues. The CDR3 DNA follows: TGTGCCTCTTGGGCAATCCCGGCCACTGAAGCTTTCTTT. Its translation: CASWAIPATEAFF.

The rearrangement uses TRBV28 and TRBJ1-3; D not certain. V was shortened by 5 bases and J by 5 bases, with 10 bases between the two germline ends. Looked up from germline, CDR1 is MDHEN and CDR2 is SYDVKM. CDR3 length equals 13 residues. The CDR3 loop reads CASSPTLRNTIYF. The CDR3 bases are TGTGCCAGCAGTCCGACACTGCGAAACACCATATATTTT.

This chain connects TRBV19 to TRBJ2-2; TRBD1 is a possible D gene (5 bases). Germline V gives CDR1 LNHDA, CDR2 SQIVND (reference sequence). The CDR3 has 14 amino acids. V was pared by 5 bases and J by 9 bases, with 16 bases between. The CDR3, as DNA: TGTGCCAGTAGTCCCCGACAGCCTCAGCGGGAGCTGTTTTTT. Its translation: CASSPRQPQRELFF.

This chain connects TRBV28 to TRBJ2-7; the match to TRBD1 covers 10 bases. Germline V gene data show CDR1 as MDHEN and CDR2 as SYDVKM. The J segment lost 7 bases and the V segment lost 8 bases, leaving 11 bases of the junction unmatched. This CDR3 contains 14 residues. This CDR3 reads CASLPGQGTGEQYF. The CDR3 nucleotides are TGTGCCAGCCTCCCGGGACAGGGGACGGGGGAGCAGTACTTC.

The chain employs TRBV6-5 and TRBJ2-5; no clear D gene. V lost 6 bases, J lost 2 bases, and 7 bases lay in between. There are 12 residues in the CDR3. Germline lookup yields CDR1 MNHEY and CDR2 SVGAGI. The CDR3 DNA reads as TGTGCCAGCAGAAACAGTCAAGAGACCCAGTACTTC. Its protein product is CASRNSQETQYF.

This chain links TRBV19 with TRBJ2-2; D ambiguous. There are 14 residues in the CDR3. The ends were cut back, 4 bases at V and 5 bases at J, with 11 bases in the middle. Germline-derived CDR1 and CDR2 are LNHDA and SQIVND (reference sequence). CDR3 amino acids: CASSTQTWTGELFF. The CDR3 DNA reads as TGTGCCAGTAGTACTCAAACATGGACCGGGGAGCTGTTTTTT.

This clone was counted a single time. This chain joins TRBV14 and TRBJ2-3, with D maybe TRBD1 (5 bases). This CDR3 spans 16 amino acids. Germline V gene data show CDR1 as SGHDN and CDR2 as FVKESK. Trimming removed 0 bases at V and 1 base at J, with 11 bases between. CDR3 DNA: TGTGCCAGCAGCCAAGATGTAGGGGCGCGCACAGATACGCAGTATTTT. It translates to CASSQDVGARTDTQYF.

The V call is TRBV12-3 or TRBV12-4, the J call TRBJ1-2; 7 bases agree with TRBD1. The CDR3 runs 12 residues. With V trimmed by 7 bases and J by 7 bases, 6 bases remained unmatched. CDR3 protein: CASTLTGTGYTF. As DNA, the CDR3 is TGTGCCAGCACTTTGACAGGGACTGGCTACACCTTC.

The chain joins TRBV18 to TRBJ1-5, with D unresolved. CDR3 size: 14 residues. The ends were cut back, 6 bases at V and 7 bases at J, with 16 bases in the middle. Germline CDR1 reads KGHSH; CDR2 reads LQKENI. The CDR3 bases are TGTGCCAGCTCCCCCCGGAGAGGGAACCAGCCCCAGCATTTT. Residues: CASSPRRGNQPQHF.

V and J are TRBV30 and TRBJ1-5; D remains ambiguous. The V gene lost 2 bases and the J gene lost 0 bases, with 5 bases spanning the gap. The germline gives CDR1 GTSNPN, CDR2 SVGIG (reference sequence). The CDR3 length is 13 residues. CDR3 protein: CAWSRTSNQPQHF. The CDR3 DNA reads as TGTGCCTGGAGTAGAACTAGCAATCAGCCCCAGCATTTT.

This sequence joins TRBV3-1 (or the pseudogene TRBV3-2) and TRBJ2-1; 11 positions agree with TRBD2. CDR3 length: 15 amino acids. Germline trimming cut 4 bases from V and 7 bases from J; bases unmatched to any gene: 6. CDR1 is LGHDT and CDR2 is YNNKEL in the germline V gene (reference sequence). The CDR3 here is CASSPRLAGRNEQFF. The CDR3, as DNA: TGTGCCAGCAGCCCAAGACTAGCGGGAAGGAATGAGCAGTTCTTC.

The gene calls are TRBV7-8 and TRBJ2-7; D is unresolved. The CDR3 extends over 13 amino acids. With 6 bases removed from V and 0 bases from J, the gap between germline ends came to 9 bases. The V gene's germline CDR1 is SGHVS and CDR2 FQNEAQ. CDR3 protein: CASRGGNSYEQYF. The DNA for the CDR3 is TGTGCCAGCAGGGGCGGAAACTCCTACGAGCAGTACTTC.

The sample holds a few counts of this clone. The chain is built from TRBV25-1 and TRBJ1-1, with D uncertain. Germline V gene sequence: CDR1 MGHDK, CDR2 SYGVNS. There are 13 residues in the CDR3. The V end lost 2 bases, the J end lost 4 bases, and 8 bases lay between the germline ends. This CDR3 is CASSEKGFTEAFF. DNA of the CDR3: TGTGCCAGCAGTGAAAAGGGATTCACTGAAGCTTTCTTT.

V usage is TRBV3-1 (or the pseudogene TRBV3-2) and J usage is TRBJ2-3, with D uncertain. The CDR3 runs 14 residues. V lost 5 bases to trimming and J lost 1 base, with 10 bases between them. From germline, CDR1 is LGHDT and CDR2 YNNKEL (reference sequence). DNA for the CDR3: TGTGCCAGCAGCACCCACAAAGGCACAGATACGCAGTATTTT. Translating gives CASSTHKGTDTQYF.

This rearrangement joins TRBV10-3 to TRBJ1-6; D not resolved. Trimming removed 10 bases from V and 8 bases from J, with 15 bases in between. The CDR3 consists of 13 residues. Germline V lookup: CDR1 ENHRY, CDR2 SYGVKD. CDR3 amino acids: CATCLSGDSPLHF. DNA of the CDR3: TGTGCCACCTGTTTGAGCGGAGATTCACCCCTCCACTTT.

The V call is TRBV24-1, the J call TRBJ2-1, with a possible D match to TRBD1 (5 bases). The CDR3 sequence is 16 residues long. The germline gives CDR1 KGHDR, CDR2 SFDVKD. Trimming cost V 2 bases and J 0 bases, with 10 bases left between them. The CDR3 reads CATSDSRALSYNEQFF. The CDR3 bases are TGTGCCACCAGTGATTCCAGGGCCCTCTCCTACAATGAGCAGTTCTTC.

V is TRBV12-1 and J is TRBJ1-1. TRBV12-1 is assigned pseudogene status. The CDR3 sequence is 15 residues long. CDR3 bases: TGTGCCAGCAGCTTTGGAGGGGAAGGGGACACTGAAGCTTTCTTT. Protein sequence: CASSFGGEGDTEAFF.

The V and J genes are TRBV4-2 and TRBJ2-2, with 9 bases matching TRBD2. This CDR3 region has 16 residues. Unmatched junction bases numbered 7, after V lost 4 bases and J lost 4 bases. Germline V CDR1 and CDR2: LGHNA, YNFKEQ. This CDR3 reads CASSPLAGVGTGELFF. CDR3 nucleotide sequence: TGTGCCAGCAGCCCCTTAGCGGGAGTGGGCACCGGGGAGCTGTTTTTT.

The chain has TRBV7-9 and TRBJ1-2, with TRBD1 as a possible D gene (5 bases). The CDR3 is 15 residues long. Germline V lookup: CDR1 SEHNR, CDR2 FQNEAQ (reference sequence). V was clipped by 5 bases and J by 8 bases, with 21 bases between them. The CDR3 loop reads CASSPAGPLTGGYTF. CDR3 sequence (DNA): TGTGCCAGCAGCCCCGCGGGACCTTTAACCGGGGGCTACACCTTC.

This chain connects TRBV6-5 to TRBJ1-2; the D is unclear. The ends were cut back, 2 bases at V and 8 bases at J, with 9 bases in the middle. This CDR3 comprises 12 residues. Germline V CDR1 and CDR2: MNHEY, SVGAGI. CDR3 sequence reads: CASSYVGSGYTF. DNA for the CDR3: TGTGCCAGCAGTTACGTGGGGTCAGGCTACACCTTC.

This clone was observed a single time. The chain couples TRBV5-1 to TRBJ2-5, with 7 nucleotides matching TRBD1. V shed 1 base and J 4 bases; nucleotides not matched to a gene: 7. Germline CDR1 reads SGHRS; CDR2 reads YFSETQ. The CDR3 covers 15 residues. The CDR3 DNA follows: TGCGCCAGCAGCTTGTCCCACAGGGGAAGAGAGACCCAGTACTTC. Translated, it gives CASSLSHRGRETQYF.